The clone carrying this T cell receptor beta chain was picked up one time. The V gene's germline CDR1 is SGHTS and CDR2 YDEGEE. J lost 5 bases, V lost 4 bases, and 6 bases had no gene match. The CDR3 sequence is 15 residues long. These data belong to a study of blood T cell repertoires in COVID-19. Clones were sequenced by immunoSEQ multiplex PCR, and TCRdb holds only the in-frame ones, with some missing. In the table there are almost 400,000 clones, roughly nine tenths of which are singletons. This TCR came from a woman aged 25 to 39 who had recovered from COVID-19. The rearrangement links TRBV5-8 to TRBJ1-4, with TRBD1 identical over 9 bases. The source material was PBMCs or T cells enriched from blood (not recorded which). The CDR3 DNA reads TGTGCCAGCAGCCCCGGGACAGGGAGGAATGAAAAACTGTTTTTT. Its protein is CASSPGTGRNEKLFF.